This T cell receptor (beta chain) derives from a study of T cells in localized non-small cell lung cancer (dated by TCRdb to 2020 to 2021). About the full investigation: The study analyzed T cell repertoires of 200 to 250 early-stage NSCLC patients, comparing tumors and uninvolved tumor-adjacent lungs. The cohort was made up of approximately 250 treatment-naive NSCLC patients whose localized lung tumors had been resected. The mean age of the NSCLC patients was 50 to 85 years, with about 130 men and around 110 women.

Of note for this clone: What antigen it recognizes has not been identified. Base qualities are not recorded, but no much larger clone differs from it by a single base.

At diagnosis, tumor, uninvolved tumor-adjacent lung and peripheral blood were collected and then preserved as a mix of FFPE and fresh-frozen material. Blood samples were analyzed as peripheral blood mononuclear cells for TCR repertoire profiling. General study outcomes and caveats: Because of the exploratory design, TCR variables were selected using unadjusted p-values without false-discovery rate correction. Longer overall survival was associated with higher T cell density in blood, whereas shorter survival was associated with higher clonality in adjacent lung. Uninvolved tumor-adjacent lung showed the highest T cell clonality, higher than tumor, which suggests more focused antigenic responses in the adjacent lung. A median of 57 of the top 100 tumor clones turned up in the paired uninvolved adjacent lung, and 25 to 30 of those clones also ranked among the top 100 of that same adjacent lung. Multi-region tumor sequencing was not performed, so intratumor heterogeneity could not be excluded.

TCR beta CDR3 regions were sequenced from DNA using the immunoSEQ Assay. The original methods were these. To compute T cell density, TCR beta template counts were normalized to usable DNA, which was estimated by amplifying housekeeping genes. The preseqR package was used to estimate richness by extrapolating to 400,000 templates for PBMC samples and to 120,000 templates for tissue samples. Clonality was calculated as one minus Pielou's evenness. Tissue-enriched TCRs were identified by differential abundance testing using productive amino-acid clonotypes, minimum total count 5 and alpha 0.1. Repertoire overlap between compartments was quantified with the Jaccard Index and Morisita Overlap Index. GLIPH clustered TCR beta CDR3s with public tetramer-defined viral CDR3s; viral motifs required at least three viral sequences plus V-gene enrichment. In its TCRdb copy, this immuneACCESS table keeps in-frame sequences only and misses some clones. Where compared with another copy, unresolved V genes explain less than half of these, and the others have no known cause. V and J calls and clone size are copied from that table; D and trimming were computed from the DNA. Counted in this sample were about 24,000 clones; around nine tenths of them appeared once. The top ten clonotypes cover roughly 6.2% of the sample.

From V the trimming removes 4 bases and from J it removes 7 bases, while the gene matches leave 12 bases of the junction unaccounted for. Including cysteine and phenylalanine, the CDR3 has 17 amino acids. The CDR3 DNA has 51 bases and is translated from base 1. In the germline V gene, CDR1 corresponds to SGHVS and CDR2 to FQNEAQ. The source is a man between 40 and 75 years old with stage II lung adenocarcinoma. The chain was built from TRBV7-8 and TRBJ2-1; 11 bases in the middle match TRBD1. Specimen: PBMCs, collected before any cancer treatment. The nucleotides read TGTGCCAGCAGCTCCAAGCCTCCGGACAGGGGGCTGAATGAGCAGTTCTTC. Its protein reads: CASSSKPPDRGLNEQFF.